These 4 T cell receptor beta chains were all obtained from the same sample, sequenced in a study of control samples from healthy donors and cancer patients. Data came from immunoSEQ multiplex PCR; TCRdb stores just in-frame clones and leaves some out. The sample contains approximately 110,000 clones, approximately 90% of which appear only once. Sequencing input: blood. The receptors here all came from a woman under 30 in good health.

The J gene is TRBJ1-2, the V gene TRBV29-1; 8 bases are a match to TRBD1. The CDR3 sequence is 11 residues long. The ends lost 5 bases at V and 8 bases at J; junction bases unmatched: 4. The germline gives CDR1 SQVTM, CDR2 ANQGSEA. The CDR3 nucleotides are TGCAGCGTTCAGGGGGCGAGAGGCTACACCTTC. Translating gives CSVQGARGYTF.

The chain joins TRBV4-3 to TRBJ1-1; D is undetermined. The CDR3 sequence is 14 residues long. V was pared by 2 bases and J by 0 bases, with 7 bases between. Per germline, CDR1 LGHNA and CDR2 YSLEER. CDR3 DNA sequence: TGCGCCAGCAGCCAAATGGTCATGAACACTGAAGCTTTCTTT. This encodes CASSQMVMNTEAFF.

This chain connects TRBV2 to TRBJ2-3; D not resolved. There are 11 residues in the CDR3. Germline CDR1 and CDR2: SNHLY and FYNNEI. V dropped 7 bases and J dropped 6 bases, with 8 bases sitting between them. The DNA of the CDR3 is TGTGCCAGCAAGGTAGAGGATACGCAGTATTTT. Protein product: CASKVEDTQYF.

The chain links TRBV9 to TRBJ1-5, with D hard to call. V lost 1 base, J lost 11 bases, and 13 bases lay in between. Germline CDR1 and CDR2: SGDLS and YYNGEE. This CDR3 has 13 amino acids. The CDR3 DNA reads TGTGCCAGCAGCGTATCCCCCCTGTCGTCCCAGCATTTT. Its translation is CASSVSPLSSQHF.